The 11 T cell receptor beta chains in this list originate from one sample, sequenced in a study of blood T cell repertoires in COVID-19. Here immunoSEQ multiplex PCR was the method, and the copy in TCRdb shows in-frame clones only, minus some. The sample has approximately 76,000 clones, approximately 85% seen once; the top ten hold approximately 45%. Material: peripheral blood. Receptor source: a human donor in a cohort sampled during active COVID-19.

V usage is TRBV6-1 and J usage is TRBJ2-5; a possible D gene is TRBD1 (5 bases). V lost 3 bases, J lost 1 base, and 12 bases lay in between. The CDR3 covers 15 residues. The germline gives CDR1 MNHNS, CDR2 SASEGT. The DNA for the CDR3 is TGTGCCAGCAGTGAGTCAGCAGGGTCCCAAGAGACCCAGTACTTC. Encoded protein: CASSESAGSQETQYF.

This clone was seen only a few times. This rearrangement joins TRBV19 to TRBJ2-7; 7 nucleotides match TRBD2. CDR3 size: 17 residues. Germline CDR1 LNHDA, CDR2 SQIVND (reference sequence). With V trimmed by 4 bases and J by 4 bases, 16 bases remained unmatched. This CDR3 is CASSTRNGEGNGYEQYF. The CDR3 DNA reads TGTGCCAGTAGTACCCGAAATGGGGAGGGGAACGGGTACGAGCAGTACTTC. Full variable domain (outside the CDR3, taken from reference TRBV19 and TRBJ2-7): DGGITQSPKYLFRKEGQNVTLSCEQNLNHDAMYWYRQDPGQGLRLIYYSQIVNDFQKGDIAEGYSVSREKKESFPLTVTSAQKNPTAFYLCASSTRNGEGNGYEQYFGPGTRLTVT.

This clone was seen just once. This sequence joins TRBV10-3 and TRBJ2-7; D might be TRBD1 (6 bases). The CDR3 contains 14 residues. Germline V CDR1 and CDR2: ENHRY, SYGVKD. The germline V and J ends were trimmed by 7 bases and 4 bases, with 17 bases remaining between them. CDR3 in amino acids: CAINTPGHTYEQYF. CDR3 DNA sequence: TGTGCCATCAATACGCCGGGACACACTTACGAGCAGTACTTC.

This clone was detected only a few times. The chain carries TRBV24-1 and TRBJ2-7, with a possible D match to TRBD2 (5 bases). Trimming stripped 6 bases from V and 5 bases from J, with 13 bases between. The germline V gene encodes CDR1 KGHDR and CDR2 SFDVKD. The CDR3 is made up of 13 amino acids. CDR3 coding DNA: TGTGCCACCAGTTCCGGAGGTCCCGACGAGCAGTACTTC. Its translation is CATSSGGPDEQYF.

The chain employs TRBV18 and TRBJ2-6; perhaps TRBD1 as D (6 bases). This CDR3 contains 15 residues. Germline loops: CDR1 KGHSH, CDR2 LQKENI. V was trimmed by 2 bases and J by 2 bases, leaving 7 bases between them. For the CDR3, the DNA is TGTGCCAGCTCACCAGGGGGCCCTGGGGCCAACGTCCTGACTTTC. Its protein is CASSPGGPGANVLTF.

The chain employs TRBV18 and TRBJ2-1; a weak D match, TRBD2 (7 bases). The CDR3 consists of 15 residues. The V end was cut by 3 bases, the J end by 5 bases, with 14 bases between. Germline CDR1 reads KGHSH; CDR2 reads LQKENI. CDR3 in DNA: TGTGCCAGCTCACCTGGACTAGGGGGGAACAATGAGCAGTTCTTC. This sequence encodes CASSPGLGGNNEQFF.

The chain couples TRBV4-1 to TRBJ1-4, with TRBD1 matching over 9 bases. The CDR3 totals 15 residues. The junction had 6 bases not matched to a gene; V was cut back by 3 bases and J by 7 bases. Germline-derived CDR1 and CDR2 are MGHRA and YSYEKL. The CDR3 bases are TGCGCCAGCAGCCAGGGACAGGGTCGAGGTGAAAAACTGTTTTTT. Translating gives CASSQGQGRGEKLFF.

V gene TRBV5-4 combines with J gene TRBJ2-1; maybe TRBD2 (6 bases). V was trimmed by 3 bases and J by 5 bases, leaving 12 bases between them. Germline V gene lookup returns CDR1 SGHNT and CDR2 YYREEE (reference sequence). The CDR3 sequence is 14 residues long. The CDR3 sequence is CASSSRELNNEQFF. The CDR3 DNA reads TGTGCCAGCAGCTCCCGGGAGCTAAACAATGAGCAGTTCTTC.

This chain connects TRBV7-6 to TRBJ1-2, with a possible D match to TRBD1 (5 bases). Germline CDR1 and CDR2: SGHVS and FNYEAQ. Trimming left V 1 base short and J 6 bases short, with 21 bases between. There are 17 residues in the CDR3. The CDR3, as DNA: TGTGCCAGCAGCTTAGACGGGTACGGAGGGGCCCATGATGGCTACACCTTC. It encodes CASSLDGYGGAHDGYTF.

This chain connects TRBV5-4 to TRBJ2-5; TRBD2 is a possible D gene (6 bases). This CDR3 comprises 14 residues. Germline-derived CDR1 and CDR2 are SGHNT and YYREEE (reference sequence). Trimming cost V 4 bases and J 5 bases, with 15 bases left between them. The CDR3 reads CASSLRGIEETQYF. The CDR3 DNA reads TGTGCCAGCAGCCTACGGGGGATCGAGGAGACCCAGTACTTC. The complete variable domain, with remaining parts taken from reference TRBV5-4 and TRBJ2-5, reads ETGVTQSPTHLIKTRGQQVTLRCSSQSGHNTVSWYQQALGQGPQFIFQYYREEENGRGNFPPRFSGLQFPNYSSELNVNALELDDSALYLCASSLRGIEETQYFGPGTRLLVL.

The V and J genes are TRBV6-2 or TRBV6-3 and TRBJ2-5; a possible D gene is TRBD2 (6 bases). V gave up 5 bases and J gave up 3 bases, with 7 bases separating them. Germline CDR1 and CDR2: MNHEY and SVGEGT. This CDR3 has 12 amino acids. CDR3 loop: CASSRREETQYF. CDR3 sequence (DNA): TGTGCCAGCAGTAGGAGGGAAGAGACCCAGTACTTC.